The present T cell receptor (beta chain) was sequenced within a study of blood T cells in healthy people across ages. Whole-study findings and limits: Estimates of diversity drawn from one million T cells were considered underestimates.

There are 15 residues in the CDR3. V was cut by 5 bases and J by 7 bases, with 17 bases left in between. Looked up from germline, CDR1 is MDHEN and CDR2 is SYDVKM. PCR was performed a second time for roughly 7 to 12 cycles using a sample-barcoded 5' primer and a J-beta primer mix. TCRdb passed the 5' RACE reads through MiXCR, listing each CDR3 protein once. In the table there are about 1.6 million distinct CDR3 sequences, around 36% of which are singletons. Comment on this clonotype: No antigen is known for it.

The sample, roughly 9.5 milliliters of peripheral blood, was drawn from each donor. Every sample gave at least 6 micrograms of total RNA when it was extracted. Sequencing input: blood. The V call is TRBV28, the J call TRBJ1-4, with D perhaps matching TRBD1 (5 bases). The sequence derives from a woman aged 25 to 45 in good health. The chain's CDR3 is CASSPPGGGGEKLFF. CDR3 DNA: TGTGCCAGCAGTCCACCGGGAGGTGGGGGTGAAAAACTGTTTTTT.